A single sample gave rise to the 11 T cell receptor beta chains below, sequenced in a study of blood T cell repertoires in COVID-19. Profiling relied on immunoSEQ multiplex PCR, and the TCRdb table lists in-frame clones only, not all of them. This table holds hundreds of thousands of clones, 85% to 90% found once. The material sequenced was peripheral blood. These receptors were collected from a young woman with acute or convalescent COVID-19.

This clone appeared a single time. The chain joins TRBV18 to TRBJ1-3; possible D gene TRBD1, 5 bases. Trimming removed 3 bases from V and 4 bases from J, with 13 bases in between. The CDR3 is 15 residues long. CDR1 and CDR2 from the germline V gene are KGHSH and LQKENI. CDR3 sequence reads: CASSPSRVKGNTIYF. DNA for the CDR3: TGTGCCAGCTCACCGAGCAGGGTTAAAGGAAACACCATATATTTT.

This chain uses TRBV19 with TRBJ1-4; D might be TRBD1 (5 bases). This CDR3 contains 13 residues. The germline V gene encodes CDR1 LNHDA and CDR2 SQIVND (reference sequence). The V gene lost 7 bases and the J gene lost 8 bases, with 14 bases spanning the gap. The CDR3 loop reads CASKSGLNEKLFF. In DNA form, the CDR3 reads TGTGCCAGTAAATCAGGGTTAAACGAAAAACTGTTTTTT.

The rearrangement uses TRBV5-4 and TRBJ2-1; 9 bases are a match to TRBD1. The CDR3 spans 14 residues. V shed 4 bases, J shed 8 bases, and the junction held 7 bases outside the gene matches. In germline, CDR1 is SGHNT, CDR2 YYREEE (reference sequence). The CDR3 protein is CASSAGGQGYEQFF. The CDR3, as DNA: TGTGCCAGCAGCGCCGGAGGACAGGGGTATGAGCAGTTCTTC. Filled out from reference TRBV5-4 and TRBJ2-1, the complete variable domain reads ETGVTQSPTHLIKTRGQQVTLRCSSQSGHNTVSWYQQALGQGPQFIFQYYREEENGRGNFPPRFSGLQFPNYSSELNVNALELDDSALYLCASSAGGQGYEQFFGPGTRLTVL.

This clone has just one count. This chain links TRBV15 with TRBJ1-4; 7 bases map to TRBD1. Trimming cost V 9 bases and J 4 bases; bases outside gene matches: 5. This CDR3 spans 13 amino acids. In germline, CDR1 is LNHNV, CDR2 YYDKDF (reference sequence). The CDR3 is CATQGVNNEKLFF. In DNA, the CDR3 is TGTGCCACTCAGGGGGTGAATAATGAAAAACTGTTTTTT.

The chain employs TRBV7-9 and TRBJ1-1; D gene unclear. V lost 2 bases, J lost 11 bases, and 12 bases lay in between. Germline loops: CDR1 SEHNR, CDR2 FQNEAQ (reference sequence). This CDR3 has 12 amino acids. CDR3 sequence reads: CASSLRGFRAFF. For the CDR3, the DNA is TGTGCCAGCAGCTTACGAGGGTTTCGGGCTTTCTTT.

V usage is TRBV3-1 (or the pseudogene TRBV3-2) and J usage is TRBJ2-5; D perhaps matches TRBD1 (5 bases). The CDR3 is 16 amino acids. Between the trimmed V and J ends, which lost 1 base and 5 bases, there was a span of 17 bases. Per the germline V gene, CDR1 is LGHDT and CDR2 is YNNKEL (reference sequence). CDR3 nucleotide sequence: TGTGCCAGCAGCCAAGGGTCCAGGGAACGGTTTGAGACCCAGTACTTC. Protein sequence: CASSQGSRERFETQYF.

The chain links TRBV20-1 to TRBJ1-2; D call uncertain. Trimming took off 4 bases at V and 4 bases at J, with 7 bases between the two ends. Germline CDR1 and CDR2: DFQATT and SNEGSKA (reference sequence). CDR3 length equals 11 residues. CDR3 in amino acids: CSAKTLYGYTF. DNA of the CDR3: TGCAGTGCTAAGACACTCTATGGCTACACCTTC.

The J gene is TRBJ1-2, the V gene TRBV7-8; 7 nucleotides align to TRBD1. Trimming cost V 2 bases and J 4 bases; bases outside gene matches: 7. The CDR3 contains 15 residues. Looked up from germline, CDR1 is SGHVS and CDR2 is FQNEAQ. The CDR3 nucleotides read TGTGCCAGCAGCTTAAGGGACAGCATCTTCTATGGCTACACCTTC. The encoded protein is CASSLRDSIFYGYTF.

The rearrangement links TRBV6-5 to TRBJ2-3, with a possible D match to TRBD2 (6 bases). V gave up 7 bases and J gave up 4 bases, with 12 bases separating them. The CDR3 extends over 13 amino acids. Per germline, CDR1 MNHEY and CDR2 SVGAGI. The CDR3 bases are TGTGCCAGCACCGAAGGGGAGGCAGATACGCAGTATTTT. Protein sequence: CASTEGEADTQYF.

The chain carries TRBV7-9 and TRBJ1-2; D is perhaps TRBD1 (5 bases). The CDR3 length is 14 residues. Trimming stripped 4 bases from V and 5 bases from J, with 14 bases between. Germline CDR1 SEHNR, CDR2 FQNEAQ (reference sequence). Here the CDR3 DNA reads TGTGCCAGCAGCTACCGGGACTCGACGTATGGCTACACCTTC. Its translation: CASSYRDSTYGYTF.

V usage is TRBV6-5 and J usage is TRBJ2-7; 7 bases line up with TRBD1. Trimming at V came to 0 bases and at J to 3 bases, leaving 2 bases not matched to a gene. CDR1 and CDR2 from the germline V gene are MNHEY and SVGAGI. The CDR3 is 14 residues long. CDR3 region: CASSYSNRGYEQYF. The CDR3 nucleotides are TGTGCCAGCAGTTACTCGAACAGGGGCTACGAGCAGTACTTC.